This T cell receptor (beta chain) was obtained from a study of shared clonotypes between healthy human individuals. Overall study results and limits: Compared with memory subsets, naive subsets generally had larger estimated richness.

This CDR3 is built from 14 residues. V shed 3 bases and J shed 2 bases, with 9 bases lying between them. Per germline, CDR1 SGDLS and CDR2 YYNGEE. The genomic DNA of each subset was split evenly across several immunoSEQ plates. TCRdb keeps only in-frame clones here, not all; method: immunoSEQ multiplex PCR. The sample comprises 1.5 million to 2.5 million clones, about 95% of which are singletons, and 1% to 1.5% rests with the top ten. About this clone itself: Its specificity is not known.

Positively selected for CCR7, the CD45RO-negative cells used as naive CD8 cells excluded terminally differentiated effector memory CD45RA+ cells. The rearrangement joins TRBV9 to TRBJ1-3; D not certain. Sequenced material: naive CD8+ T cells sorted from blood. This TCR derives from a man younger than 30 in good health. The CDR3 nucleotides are TGTGCCAGCAGCGCCGACGGAACTGGAAACACCATATATTTT. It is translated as CASSADGTGNTIYF.